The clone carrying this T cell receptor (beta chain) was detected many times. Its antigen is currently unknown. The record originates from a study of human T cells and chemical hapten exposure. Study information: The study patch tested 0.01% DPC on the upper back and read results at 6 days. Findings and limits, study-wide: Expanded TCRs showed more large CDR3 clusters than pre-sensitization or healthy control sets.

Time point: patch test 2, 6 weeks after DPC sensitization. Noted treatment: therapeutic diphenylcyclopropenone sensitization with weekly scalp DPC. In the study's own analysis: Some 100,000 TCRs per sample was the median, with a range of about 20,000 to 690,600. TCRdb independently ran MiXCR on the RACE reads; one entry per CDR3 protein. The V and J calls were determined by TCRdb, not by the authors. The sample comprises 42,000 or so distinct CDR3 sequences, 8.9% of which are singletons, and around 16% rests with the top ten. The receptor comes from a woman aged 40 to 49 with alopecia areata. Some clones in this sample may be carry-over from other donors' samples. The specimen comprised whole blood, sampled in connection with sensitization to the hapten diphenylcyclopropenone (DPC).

The CDR3: CASSQDRINLVAANTGELFF. The CDR3 bases are TGTGCCAGCAGCCAAGATCGAATTAACTTGGTAGCGGCGAACACCGGGGAGCTGTTTTTT. The chain uses TRBV3-1 and TRBJ2-2; maybe TRBD2 (6 bases). The V end was cut by 0 bases, the J end by 0 bases, with 20 bases between. CDR3 length equals 20 residues. Germline CDR1 and CDR2: LGHDT and YNNKEL (reference sequence).